These T cell receptor beta chains were read from a single sample in a study of blood T cell repertoires in COVID-19. TCRdb keeps only in-frame clones here, not all; method: immunoSEQ multiplex PCR. The repertoire holds about 200,000 clones, with around 86% as singletons. The material sequenced was PBMCs or T cells enriched from blood (not recorded which). These receptors were obtained from a woman between 40 and 55 years old in a cohort exposed to, infected with or recovered from COVID-19 (not recorded which). Both conserved end residues are part of each CDR3. The order of the fields is J gene, V gene, clone size, D gene, CDR3 protein, CDR3 DNA. D genes are given only for firm matches. Expanded clones get a size class; other rows say once, few or many, or leave the size out.

TRBJ2-7	TRBV10-1	NA	NA	CASSESKHLAQYF	TGCGCCAGCAGTGAGTCGAAGCATCTCGCGCAGTACTTC
TRBJ2-7	TRBV6-5	NA	NA	CASSYSQGPYEQYF	TGTGCCAGCAGTTACTCCCAGGGCCCCTACGAGCAGTACTTC
TRBJ2-2	TRBV11-2	NA	TRBD1	CASSLDPGQGWTGELFF	TGTGCCAGCAGCTTAGATCCGGGACAGGGTTGGACCGGGGAGCTGTTTTTT
TRBJ1-5	TRBV7-9	NA	TRBD1	CASSPTGNQPQHF	TGTGCCAGCAGCCCGACAGGGAATCAGCCCCAGCATTTT
TRBJ2-7	TRBV28	few	NA	CASSTPLSEQYF	TGTGCCAGCAGTACGCCTCTGAGCGAACAGTACTTC
TRBJ1-4	TRBV11-2	NA	NA	CASSPLGHNEKLFF	TGTGCCAGCAGCCCCCTGGGCCATAATGAAAAACTGTTTTTT
TRBJ2-5	TRBV6-1	few	NA	CASSELDRQETQYF	TGTGCCAGCAGTGAACTTGACAGGCAAGAGACCCAGTACTTC
TRBJ2-7	TRBV19	NA	NA	CASSPQGTPYEQYF	TGTGCCAGTAGTCCCCAGGGTACCCCCTACGAGCAGTACTTC
TRBJ2-3	TRBV24-1	NA	TRBD2	CATSVASGGHTDTQYF	TGTGCCACCAGTGTGGCTAGCGGGGGGCACACAGATACGCAGTATTTT
TRBJ1-5	TRBV19	NA	TRBD1	CASSWTGDGNQPQHF	TGTGCCAGTAGTTGGACAGGGGATGGCAATCAGCCCCAGCATTTT
TRBJ1-6	TRBV6-6	NA	NA	CASSYEQDYNSPLHF	TGTGCCAGCAGTTATGAACAGGACTATAATTCACCCCTCCACTTT
TRBJ2-1	TRBV29-1	NA	NA	CSVYGNSYNEQFF	TGCAGCGTTTACGGGAACTCCTACAATGAGCAGTTCTTC
TRBJ2-1	TRBV10-3	NA	TRBD2	CAIEPSGRATGYNEQFF	TGTGCCATCGAGCCTAGCGGGAGGGCTACGGGCTACAATGAGCAGTTCTTC
TRBJ2-3	TRBV3-1/TRBV3-2	few	NA	CASSRGGGTDTQYF	TGTGCCAGCAGCCGCGGCGGGGGCACAGATACGCAGTATTTT
TRBJ2-5	TRBV2	NA	TRBD2	CASSRTSGLTETQYF	TGTGCCAGCAGTAGGACTAGCGGGCTTACGGAGACCCAGTACTTC
TRBJ2-1	TRBV24-1	NA	TRBD2	CATSDFGGRAQFF	TGTGCCACCAGTGATTTTGGAGGGAGGGCACAGTTCTTC
TRBJ1-2	TRBV10-2	few	NA	CASSGYQGHGYTF	TGCGCCAGCAGTGGCTACCAGGGGCATGGCTACACCTTC
TRBJ1-5	TRBV11-3	few	NA	CASSLDQYQPQHF	TGTGCCAGCAGCTTAGATCAGTATCAGCCCCAGCATTTT
TRBJ1-5	TRBV7-2	NA	TRBD1	CASSYRTGGYNQPQHF	TGTGCCAGCAGCTACCGGACAGGGGGCTACAATCAGCCCCAGCATTTT
TRBJ2-7	TRBV11-2	NA	TRBD2	CASSPGLAGYYEQYF	TGTGCCAGCAGCCCCGGACTAGCGGGATACTACGAGCAGTACTTC
TRBJ2-5	TRBV21-1	NA	NA	CASSNHLRDRKETQYF	TGTGCCAGCAGCAACCACCTCCGGGACAGAAAAGAGACCCAGTACTTC
TRBJ2-3	TRBV7-9	NA	NA	CASSTGLHTDTQYF	TGTGCCAGCAGCACCGGACTACACACAGATACGCAGTATTTT
TRBJ2-1	TRBV5-8	NA	TRBD2	CASRAAGAGGFYNEQFF	TGTGCCAGCAGGGCCGCGGGCGCGGGAGGTTTCTACAATGAGCAGTTCTTC
TRBJ2-5	TRBV6-5	NA	NA	CASSYLGGTQYF	TGTGCCAGCAGTTACCTAGGCGGCACCCAGTACTTC
TRBJ2-1	TRBV6-5	once	TRBD2	CASSRRLAHNEQFF	TGTGCCAGCAGCCGTAGACTAGCGCACAATGAGCAGTTCTTC
TRBJ1-1	TRBV30	NA	NA	CAWSVRHRGASEAFF	TGTGCCTGGAGTGTACGGCACCGGGGGGCGAGTGAAGCTTTCTTT
TRBJ1-1	TRBV7-8	NA	NA	CASSLGGITEAFF	TGTGCCAGCAGCTTGGGAGGAATAACTGAAGCTTTCTTT
TRBJ2-7	TRBV5-8	NA	TRBD2	CASSYRGGAIYEQYF	TGTGCCAGCAGCTATCGGGGGGGGGCGATCTACGAGCAGTACTTC
TRBJ1-1	TRBV27	once	TRBD1	CASSPGQGATEAFF	TGTGCCAGCAGTCCAGGACAGGGAGCCACTGAAGCTTTCTTT
TRBJ2-7	TRBV7-9	NA	TRBD1	CASSLTGTGTYEQYF	TGTGCCAGCAGCCTCACCGGGACAGGGACCTACGAGCAGTACTTC
TRBJ1-5	TRBV6-5	NA	TRBD1	CASRDQGVSNQPQHF	TGTGCCAGCAGGGACCAGGGGGTGAGCAATCAGCCCCAGCATTTT
TRBJ1-1	TRBV4-1	NA	TRBD1	CASSQEGGQGVLDTEAFF	TGCGCCAGCAGCCAAGAGGGCGGACAGGGAGTTTTAGACACTGAAGCTTTCTTT
TRBJ2-7	TRBV11-3	few	NA	CASSLTVDTYEQYF	TGTGCCAGCAGCTTGACAGTCGATACCTACGAGCAGTACTTC